The clone carrying this T cell receptor beta chain has just a few counts. Its specificity is not known. These data originate in a study of T cell responses to AZD1222 COVID-19 vaccine. Deletions cut 6 bases from V and 1 base from J, with 9 bases between. The CDR3 has 13 residues. Germline V CDR1 and CDR2: SNHLY, FYNNEI. Study results and limitations: Spike-specific TCR breadth and depth grew following two AZD1222 doses. Possibly, clonal diversity was underestimated; donors were largely white British and included more females. Regions 160-218 and 743-854 held dominance among vaccine-associated CD4 TCRs, which spanned spike.

Sequencing used immunoSEQ multiplex PCR; TCRdb keeps in-frame clones, though not all of them. The sample includes roughly 180,000 clones, about 90% of them seen just once. Sequences were derived from peripheral blood, sampled 28 days after the second AZD1222 dose. The chain is built from TRBV2 and TRBJ2-5, with D unresolved. This receptor was taken from an adult who received the AZD1222 COVID-19 vaccine. DNA of the CDR3: TGTGCCAGCAGGGCCGAGATCCAAGAGACCCAGTACTTC. This sequence encodes CASRAEIQETQYF.